The clone carrying this T cell receptor beta chain was detected only a few times. The antigen remains undetermined. The data belong to a study of type 1 regulatory T cells. At the level of the study: An in vitro protocol generated T-allo10, a Tr1-enriched, alloantigen-specific CD4 T cell product. Study-wide points: Type 1 regulatory T cells had a more restricted TCR repertoire than non-type 1 regulatory T cells.

One entry per CDR3 protein results from TCRdb running MiXCR on the reads. This sample has about 69,000 distinct CDR3 sequences, with less than 25% found just once. The V gene end was trimmed by 4 bases and the J gene end by 6 bases; junction bases not matched to a gene: 6. This CDR3 contains 14 residues. The germline CDR1 and CDR2 sequences are DFQATT and SNEGSKA (reference sequence). J is TRBJ2-1 and V is TRBV20-1; 10 bases match TRBD1. What was sequenced was cultured type 1 regulatory T (Tr1) cells, either the whole culture or a sorted fraction (not recorded which). The sequence came from a human donor in good health. The CDR3 DNA reads TGCAGTGCTATAAGGACAGGGGGAAGCAATGAGCAGTTCTTC. Translation gives CSAIRTGGSNEQFF.